These T cell receptor beta chains were read from a single sample in a study of siplizumab effects on memory and regulatory T cells. The repertoire was sequenced with immunoSEQ multiplex PCR; TCRdb's copy has only in-frame clones and lacks some. Here the sample spans approximately 100,000 clones, 92% being singletons. Sequences were obtained from non-Treg CD4+ T cells sorted from blood. These TCRs come from a human donor in good health. Each CDR3 is given with its conserved first and last residue. D genes are given only for firm matches. A row's size may be missing; if present it is once, few, many or a size class.

d_call | j_call | clone_size | v_call | cdr3_aa | cdr3_nt
. | TRBJ1-3 | . | TRBV29-1 | CSSTPQTDSGNTIYF | TGCAGCTCGACGCCCCAAACCGACTCTGGAAACACCATATATTTT
TRBD2 | TRBJ2-5 | . | TRBV11-2 | CASRDGTSGRAEETQYF | TGTGCCAGCAGGGACGGGACTAGCGGGAGGGCCGAGGAGACCCAGTACTTC
. | TRBJ1-2 | . | TRBV10-3 | CAISESTSRGYRGYTF | TGTGCCATCAGTGAGTCGACCTCCCGGGGGTATAGGGGCTACACCTTC
. | TRBJ2-1 | once | TRBV30 | CAWSEGGPYNEQFF | TGTGCCTGGAGTGAGGGGGGCCCCTACAATGAGCAGTTCTTC
. | TRBJ1-1 | . | TRBV5-1 | CASSSTGFSMNTEAFF | TGCGCCAGCAGCTCCACAGGCTTCTCAATGAACACTGAAGCTTTCTTT
. | TRBJ2-7 | . | TRBV11-3 | CASRGSGEQYF | TGTGCCAGCAGGGGGTCTGGCGAGCAGTACTTC
. | TRBJ2-5 | . | TRBV7-2 | CASSLDRRETQYF | TGTGCCAGCAGCTTAGACAGGCGAGAGACCCAGTACTTC
. | TRBJ1-1 | . | TRBV30 | CAWNVLGLNTEAFF | TGTGCCTGGAATGTACTGGGACTGAACACTGAAGCTTTCTTT
. | TRBJ2-3 | few | TRBV7-7 | CASSLALWDTQYF | TGTGCTAGCAGCTTAGCGTTGTGGGATACGCAGTATTTT
TRBD1 | TRBJ1-1 | . | TRBV25-1 | CASSERQGNTEAFF | TGTGCCAGCAGTGAACGACAGGGGAACACTGAAGCTTTCTTT
. | TRBJ2-1 | . | TRBV5-4 | CASSSSGNEQFF | TGTGCCAGCAGCAGTTCAGGGAACGAGCAGTTCTTC
TRBD1 | TRBJ1-1 | . | TRBV4-1 | CASSPQGTNTEAFF | TGCGCCAGCAGCCCACAGGGGACGAACACTGAAGCTTTCTTT
. | TRBJ2-2 | . | TRBV10-3 | CAISVEGGQRTGELFF | TGTGCCATCAGTGTAGAGGGGGGACAACGAACCGGGGAGCTGTTTTTT
TRBD1 | TRBJ1-6 | . | TRBV27 | CASRDRGSHSPLHF | TGTGCCAGCAGAGACAGGGGGTCTCATTCACCCCTCCACTTT
. | TRBJ1-1 | . | TRBV19 | CASSIPWGPEAFF | TGTGCCAGTAGTATTCCCTGGGGTCCTGAAGCTTTCTTT
. | TRBJ2-3 | . | TRBV4-1 | CASSRQNTQYF | TGCGCCAGCAGCAGACAGAATACGCAGTATTTT
. | TRBJ1-3 | . | TRBV6-6 | CARACRGFSGNTIYF | TGTGCCAGGGCATGTAGGGGGTTCTCTGGAAACACCATATATTTT
. | TRBJ2-1 | . | TRBV30 | CAWSVLGNEQFF | TGTGCCTGGAGTGTATTGGGTAATGAGCAGTTCTTC
. | TRBJ2-2 | . | TRBV19 | CASSTAGSGGELFF | TGTGCCAGTAGTACGGCGGGATCTGGCGGGGAGCTGTTTTTT
TRBD2 | TRBJ2-1 | . | TRBV11-2 | CASSPYGLANEQFF | TGTGCCAGCAGCCCCTATGGACTAGCAAATGAGCAGTTCTTC
TRBD1 | TRBJ2-7 | . | TRBV28 | CASSPTGDEQYF | TGTGCCAGCAGCCCAACAGGGGACGAGCAGTACTTC
. | TRBJ1-1 | . | TRBV11-3 | CASSLDGSEAFF | TGTGCCAGCAGCTTAGACGGCTCCGAAGCTTTCTTT
. | TRBJ2-7 | . | TRBV6-1 | CASSSPQTGYEQYF | TGTGCCAGCAGTTCGCCCCAGACAGGCTACGAGCAGTACTTC
TRBD2 | TRBJ2-2 | . | TRBV7-9 | CASSLELAGTGELFF | TGTGCCAGCAGCTTAGAACTAGCGGGAACCGGGGAGCTGTTTTTT
. | TRBJ2-5 | . | TRBV18 | CASSPSPQSITETQYF | TGTGCCAGCTCACCTTCCCCACAGAGCATCACAGAGACCCAGTACTTC
TRBD1 | TRBJ2-7 | . | TRBV5-8 | CASSLDAGGYEQYF | TGTGCCAGCAGCTTGGACGCAGGGGGCTACGAGCAGTACTTC
. | TRBJ2-5 | . | TRBV7-2 | CASSQSGTGAETQYF | TGTGCCAGCAGCCAGTCCGGGACTGGGGCAGAGACCCAGTACTTC
. | TRBJ2-3 | . | TRBV19 | CASSIGPSSDPQYF | TGTGCCAGTAGTATAGGGCCCTCCTCGGACCCGCAGTATTTT
. | TRBJ2-3 | . | TRBV5-1 | CASSLRSGTDTQYF | TGCGCCAGCAGCTTGAGGTCGGGCACAGATACGCAGTATTTT
. | TRBJ2-4 | . | TRBV25-1 | CASRAGPGAKNIQYF | TGTGCCAGCAGGGCTGGCCCGGGGGCCAAAAACATTCAGTACTTC
TRBD1 | TRBJ1-5 | . | TRBV28 | CASSFRGRRHF | TGTGCCAGCAGTTTCAGGGGGCGCCGGCATTTT
. | TRBJ2-6 | . | TRBV28 | CASSLPDLANVLTF | TGTGCCAGCAGTTTACCTGATTTGGCCAACGTCCTGACTTTC
. | TRBJ1-1 | . | TRBV18 | CASSPGVSGNTEAFF | TGTGCCAGCTCACCCGGGGTCTCGGGGAACACTGAAGCTTTCTTT
. | TRBJ2-2 | . | TRBV19 | CASSPLNRITGELFF | TGTGCCAGTAGTCCTCTCAACCGAATCACCGGGGAGCTGTTTTTT
. | TRBJ1-2 | . | TRBV4-1 | CASSQSGFKGYTF | TGCGCCAGCAGCCAATCAGGGTTTAAGGGCTACACCTTC
. | TRBJ2-5 | . | TRBV19 | CASRRTTRVGETQYF | TGTGCCAGTCGGAGAACGACCAGGGTAGGCGAGACCCAGTACTTC
. | TRBJ1-2 | . | TRBV11-1 | CASSLGLGKDVYGYTF | TGTGCCAGCAGCTTGGGTTTGGGCAAGGACGTTTATGGCTACACCTTC
. | TRBJ1-2 | . | TRBV5-4 | CASRVFRTANYGYTF | TGTGCCAGCAGGGTTTTTAGGACAGCTAACTATGGCTACACCTTC
TRBD1 | TRBJ2-3 | . | TRBV6-1 | CANPGGTGGTDTQYF | TGTGCCAACCCGGGGGGGACAGGGGGCACAGATACGCAGTATTTT
. | TRBJ1-1 | . | TRBV7-8 | CASTSMNTEAFF | TGTGCCAGCACCTCTATGAACACTGAAGCTTTCTTT
. | TRBJ2-2 | . | TRBV4-1 | CASSQDLGPGELFF | TGCGCCAGCAGCCAAGATCTGGGACCCGGGGAGCTGTTTTTT
TRBD1 | TRBJ1-2 | . | TRBV27 | CASRMTGVGGYTF | TGTGCCAGCAGAATGACAGGGGTCGGCGGCTACACCTTC
TRBD2 | TRBJ2-1 | . | TRBV5-4 | CASSPEIGLAGGLAGEQFF | TGTGCCAGCAGCCCCGAAATTGGACTAGCGGGAGGGCTTGCTGGTGAGCAGTTCTTC
. | TRBJ1-5 | . | TRBV19 | CASSFYGESGQPQHF | TGTGCCAGTAGTTTCTATGGGGAATCGGGTCAGCCCCAGCATTTT
. | TRBJ2-7 | . | TRBV27 | CASSQPPLTRPTTRGRVCEQYF | TGTGCCAGCAGCCAACCACCTCTGACCCGGCCGACTACCAGGGGTAGGGTATGCGAGCAGTACTTC
. | TRBJ2-3 | . | TRBV28 | CASTGLDTQYF | TGTGCCAGCACGGGGTTAGATACGCAGTATTTT
TRBD1 | TRBJ1-2 | . | TRBV6-1 | CASSDALRTGNHGYTF | TGTGCCAGCAGTGACGCACTCAGGACAGGGAACCATGGCTACACCTTC
. | TRBJ2-4 | . | TRBV28 | CASSFGGSKNIQYF | TGTGCCAGCAGTTTCGGGGGAAGCAAAAACATTCAGTACTTC
. | TRBJ2-2 | . | TRBV5-1 | CASGRGPPGDGELFF | TGCGCCAGCGGGCGGGGGCCGCCCGGGGACGGGGAGCTGTTTTTT
TRBD2 | TRBJ2-2 | . | TRBV12-5 | CASGKGLAGGNSGELFF | TGTGCTAGTGGTAAGGGACTAGCGGGAGGAAACTCCGGGGAGCTGTTTTTT
. | TRBJ2-6 | . | TRBV14 | CASSRGGIGANVLTF | TGTGCCAGCAGCCGAGGGGGGATAGGGGCCAACGTCCTGACTTTC
. | TRBJ1-2 | . | TRBV5-1 | CASSRIGEGYTF | TGCGCCAGCAGCCGAATCGGGGAGGGCTACACCTTC
. | TRBJ1-2 | . | TRBV10-3 | CAISEGPLYGYTF | TGTGCCATCAGTGAGGGACCGCTCTATGGCTACACCTTC
TRBD1 | TRBJ2-7 | . | TRBV10-3 | CAISARDRGFEQYF | TGTGCCATCAGTGCGCGGGACAGGGGTTTCGAGCAGTACTTC
TRBD2 | TRBJ2-3 | . | TRBV2 | CASSEGGRADTQYF | TGTGCCAGCAGTGAAGGCGGGAGGGCAGATACGCAGTATTTT
TRBD1 | TRBJ2-5 | few | TRBV28 | CASSTLTGTGETQYF | TGTGCCAGCAGTACCCTGACAGGGACGGGGGAGACCCAGTACTTC
. | TRBJ2-5 | . | TRBV28 | CASSTGRETQYF | TGTGCCAGCAGTACTGGTCGGGAGACCCAGTACTTC
TRBD1 | TRBJ1-4 | once | TRBV6-6 | CASSLRQGTNEKLFF | TGTGCCAGCAGCCTCCGACAGGGCACTAATGAAAAACTGTTTTTT
. | TRBJ2-7 | . | TRBV5-1 | CASSLRGRGYEQYF | TGCGCCAGCAGCTTGAGGGGACGGGGCTACGAGCAGTACTTC